The TCR beta chain under discussion was sequenced for a study of identical twins. Findings of the study overall: Shared out-of-frame alpha sequences (those common to twins) showed excess low generation probability. Twins' excess sharing was less marked for out-of-frame beta sequences.

With template switching, a universal primer site was added, and the cDNA carried unique molecular identifiers. Using its own MiXCR run on the 5' RACE reads, TCRdb lists one record per CDR3 protein. The table has about 660,000 distinct CDR3 sequences, more than 6.5% seen once; the top ten hold roughly 0.9%. This CDR3 spans 10 amino acids. The V end was cut by 5 bases, the J end by 6 bases, with 8 bases between. Looked up from germline, CDR1 is GTSNPN and CDR2 is SVGIG (reference sequence). With respect to this clonotype: No antigen is known for it.

This sample also belongs to another study, concerning yellow fever vaccine responses in identical twins.

The source is a woman under 30 in good health. Sequencing input: PBMCs. This chain connects TRBV30 to TRBJ2-7; D may be TRBD1 (6 bases). The CDR3 spells CAWGTFEQYF. CDR3 coding DNA: TGTGCCTGGGGGACATTCGAGCAGTACTTC. Using reference TRBV30 and TRBJ2-7 for the parts outside the CDR3, the full variable domain is SQTIHQWPATLVQPVGSPLSLECTVEGTSNPNLYWYRQAAGRGLQLLFYSVGIGQISSEVPQNLSASRPQDRQFILSSKKLLLSDSGFYLCAWGTFEQYFGPGTRLTVT.